This passage covers 31 T cell receptor beta chains from one sample sequenced in a study of shared clonotypes between healthy human individuals. Sequencing used immunoSEQ multiplex PCR; TCRdb keeps in-frame clones, though not all of them. The repertoire holds 2 million to 3 million clones, with 90% to 95% as singletons. Sample: naive CD4+ T cells sorted from blood. Documented subset: CD45RA+ positively selected. The source is a man between 18 and 29 years old in good health.

V and J are TRBV9 and TRBJ2-1, with 11 bases fitting TRBD2. The CDR3 has 17 amino acids. V lost 3 bases and J lost 7; bases outside the gene matches: 12. Germline V gene lookup returns CDR1 SGDLS and CDR2 YYNGEE. The CDR3 region has the DNA TGTGCCAGCAGCGCCCCTAGCGGGAGGACGGTGGGGAATGAGCAGTTCTTC. Its translation: CASSAPSGRTVGNEQFF.

CDR3 nucleotides: TGCGCCAGCAGCCAAGATCCCCGCACAGATACGCAGTATTTT. It is translated as CASSQDPRTDTQYF. V usage is TRBV4-1 and J usage is TRBJ2-3; D is undetermined. Trimming removed 0 bases at V and 1 base at J, with 5 bases between. The CDR3 runs 14 residues. Per germline, CDR1 MGHRA and CDR2 YSYEKL.

The chain employs TRBV18 and TRBJ2-7; perhaps TRBD1 as D (6 bases). Germline values: CDR1 KGHSH, CDR2 LQKENI. This CDR3 is built from 15 residues. Trimming took 2 bases from V and 2 from J, leaving 13 bases between them. CDR3 sequence (DNA): TGTGCCAGCTCACCAATAACAGGGATCCCCTACGAGCAGTACTTC. Its translation is CASSPITGIPYEQYF.

The chain joins TRBV18 to TRBJ2-5; 8 bases match TRBD1. Losses at the gene ends were 5 bases for V and 4 bases for J; bases not matched to a gene: 3. Germline CDR1 KGHSH, CDR2 LQKENI. The CDR3 is made up of 13 amino acids. The CDR3 DNA reads TGTGCCAGCTCAAGGACAGGGCGAGAGACCCAGTACTTC. It yields the protein CASSRTGRETQYF. Full variable domain (remainder filled in from reference TRBV18 and TRBJ2-5): NAGVMQNPRHLVRRRGQEARLRCSPMKGHSHVYWYRQLPEEGLKFMVYLQKENIIDESGMPKERFSAEFPKEGPSILRIQQVVRGDSAAYFCASSRTGRETQYFGPGTRLLVL.

The chain carries TRBV18 and TRBJ1-3; D is unclear. CDR3 length: 16 amino acids. Germline loops: CDR1 KGHSH, CDR2 LQKENI. The germline V and J ends were trimmed by 3 bases and 0 bases, with 12 bases remaining between them. CDR3 region: CASSPVMAVSGNTIYF. CDR3 DNA sequence: TGTGCCAGCTCACCTGTGATGGCAGTCTCTGGAAACACCATATATTTT.

The gene calls are TRBV5-6 and TRBJ2-7, with 8 bases identical to TRBD2. The CDR3 spans 14 residues. Germline V gene lookup returns CDR1 SGHDT and CDR2 YYEEEE. Trimming took 3 bases from V and 2 from J; bases not matched to a gene: 4. The CDR3 nucleotides read TGTGCCAGCAGCTGGACTAGCAGCGCCTACGAGCAGTACTTC. This codes for CASSWTSSAYEQYF.

The V gene is TRBV6-1, the J gene TRBJ2-7; D not certain. V was shortened by 1 base and J by 4 bases, with 8 bases between the two germline ends. The V gene's germline CDR1 is MNHNS and CDR2 SASEGT. The CDR3 contains 13 residues. CDR3 loop: CASSEGPLYEQYF. The CDR3 DNA follows: TGTGCCAGCAGTGAAGGGCCGTTATACGAGCAGTACTTC.

The J gene is TRBJ2-3, the V gene TRBV7-2; 9 nucleotides agree with TRBD2. The CDR3 length is 15 residues. Germline values: CDR1 SGHTA, CDR2 FQGNSA. V lost 6 bases and J lost 4; bases outside the gene matches: 8. The CDR3 DNA reads TGTGCCAGCAGTCCTAGCGGGACTGGCCCAGATACGCAGTATTTT. Residues: CASSPSGTGPDTQYF.

This clone was seen only once. This chain joins TRBV19 and TRBJ2-7; TRBD1 might be the D (5 bases). Germline V gene lookup returns CDR1 LNHDA and CDR2 SQIVND (reference sequence). Trimming pared 8 bases from V and 3 bases from J, leaving 14 bases between. CDR3 length equals 13 residues. The CDR3 coding sequence is TGTGCCAGTCGACAGACCTCGAACTACGAGCAGTACTTC. This encodes CASRQTSNYEQYF.

This sequence joins TRBV2 and TRBJ2-1; 10 positions agree with TRBD1. The germline V gene encodes CDR1 SNHLY and CDR2 FYNNEI. This CDR3 is 14 amino acids long. After removal of 5 bases from V and 8 bases from J, the junction contained 6 bases not matched to a gene. CDR3 protein: CASSRTGGWDEQFF. CDR3 bases: TGTGCCAGCAGTCGGACAGGGGGATGGGATGAGCAGTTCTTC.

A note on this clone: Other DNA sequences in the sample encode the same CDR3. This rearrangement joins TRBV7-6 to TRBJ2-2; possibly TRBD2 for D (6 bases). V lost 1 base and J 4 bases, leaving 10 bases between the germline ends. Germline V gene lookup returns CDR1 SGHVS and CDR2 FNYEAQ. This CDR3 has 15 amino acids. The DNA of the CDR3 is TGTGCCAGCAGCTTAGGGCAGGGAGGCACCGGGGAGCTGTTTTTT. Translating gives CASSLGQGGTGELFF.

The table lists this clone with a count of one. This sequence joins TRBV29-1 and TRBJ2-2; D is perhaps TRBD1 or TRBD2 (5 bases each). V dropped 6 bases and J dropped 0 bases, with 14 bases sitting between them. The length of the CDR3 is 15 residues. CDR1 and CDR2 (germline): SQVTM, ANQGSEA. The CDR3: CSVGDRNTNTGELFF. In DNA, the CDR3 is TGCAGCGTGGGGGACCGTAACACGAACACCGGGGAGCTGTTTTTT.

This chain joins TRBV7-2 and TRBJ1-2; D might be TRBD1 (5 bases). V gave up 1 base and J gave up 5 bases, with 14 bases separating them. The CDR3 runs to 15 residues. Germline V gene sequence: CDR1 SGHTA, CDR2 FQGNSA. CDR3 amino acids: CASSLDQGGVYGYTF. The CDR3 DNA is TGTGCCAGCAGCTTAGACCAGGGAGGAGTGTATGGCTACACCTTC.

The chain has TRBV6-5 and TRBJ2-7; 9 bases match TRBD2. The CDR3 is made up of 16 amino acids. Losses at the gene ends were 2 bases for V and 6 bases for J; bases not matched to a gene: 11. Germline V lookup: CDR1 MNHEY, CDR2 SVGAGI. The CDR3 reads CASSYGAGGGKGEQYF. DNA for the CDR3: TGTGCCAGCAGTTACGGAGCGGGAGGTGGGAAGGGCGAGCAGTACTTC.

The chain recombines TRBV5-6 with TRBJ1-4, with a weak D call TRBD1 (5 bases). Germline V gene data show CDR1 as SGHDT and CDR2 as YYEEEE. Trimming took 2 bases from V and 6 from J, leaving 17 bases between them. The length of the CDR3 is 16 residues. CDR3 sequence (DNA): TGTGCCAGCAGCTTTATTTCCAGGGAAGGAGATGAAAAACTGTTTTTT. It specifies CASSFISREGDEKLFF.

V gene TRBV27 combines with J gene TRBJ2-1, with D possibly matching TRBD1 (5 bases). CDR3 length: 16 residues. The ends were cut back, 7 bases at V and 3 bases at J, with 19 bases in the middle. Germline assignment: CDR1 MNHEY and CDR2 SMNVEV (reference sequence). CDR3 sequence (DNA): TGTGCCAGCAAGGGTTGGGGCGCAAAAGGCTACAATGAGCAGTTCTTC. Protein product: CASKGWGAKGYNEQFF.

V gene TRBV10-1 combines with J gene TRBJ1-1; D gene unclear. The V and J ends lost 2 bases and 1 base respectively, with 14 bases between them. The CDR3 runs 16 residues. In germline, CDR1 is WNHNN, CDR2 SYGVQD (reference sequence). The CDR3 here is CASSELWQIPNTEAFF. The CDR3 DNA follows: TGCGCCAGCAGTGAGCTTTGGCAGATACCGAACACTGAAGCTTTCTTT.

V usage is TRBV10-3 and J usage is TRBJ1-2, with 9 nucleotides matching TRBD1. The junction had 9 bases not matched to a gene; V was cut back by 2 bases and J by 14 bases. The CDR3 extends over 13 amino acids. Germline CDR1 is ENHRY and CDR2 is SYGVKD. The CDR3 DNA reads as TGTGCCATCAGTGAGGGGGACAGGGCTCGGTCGACCTTC. As protein: CAISEGDRARSTF.

V usage is TRBV5-1 and J usage is TRBJ2-5, with TRBD1 matching over 10 bases. Looked up from germline, CDR1 is SGHRS and CDR2 is YFSETQ. The trim removed 4 bases at V and 4 bases at J, leaving 10 bases unmatched. The CDR3 length is 16 residues. CDR3 amino acids: CASSTGQGVGSETQYF. The DNA of the CDR3 is TGCGCCAGCAGCACCGGACAGGGGGTCGGATCAGAGACCCAGTACTTC.

The J gene is TRBJ2-3, the V gene TRBV2, with D hard to call. The V gene's germline CDR1 is SNHLY and CDR2 FYNNEI. The CDR3 covers 14 residues. Trimming shortened V by 4 bases and J by 0 bases, and 8 bases separated the two germline ends. DNA of the CDR3: TGTGCCAGCAGTGTAGGAATTAGCACAGATACGCAGTATTTT. This sequence encodes CASSVGISTDTQYF.

The chain carries TRBV6-6 and TRBJ2-2; the D gene is possibly TRBD2 (6 bases). Trimming removed 0 bases at V and 1 base at J, with 6 bases between. Germline V lookup: CDR1 MNHNY, CDR2 SVGAGI (reference sequence). The CDR3 extends over 15 amino acids. Written as DNA, the CDR3 is TGTGCCAGCAGTTACTCGGGACTGAACACCGGGGAGCTGTTTTTT. Amino acid sequence: CASSYSGLNTGELFF.

In the case of this clone: This specimen includes other DNA sequences encoding the same CDR3. This chain connects TRBV5-1 to TRBJ2-3, with D possibly TRBD2 on 7 matching bases. CDR1 is SGHRS and CDR2 is YFSETQ in the germline V gene. The ends were cut back, 4 bases at V and 4 bases at J, with 10 bases in the middle. The CDR3 is 13 residues long. CDR3 coding DNA: TGCGCCAGCAGCCCGGGGGGCCCAGATACGCAGTATTTT. As protein: CASSPGGPDTQYF. The whole variable domain, filled in from reference TRBV5-1 and TRBJ2-3, reads KAGVTQTPRYLIKTRGQQVTLSCSPISGHRSVSWYQQTPGQGLQFLFEYFSETQRNKGNFPGRFSGRQFSNSRSEMNVSTLELGDSALYLCASSPGGPDTQYFGPGTRLTVL.

The V call is TRBV14, the J call TRBJ1-6; no definite D call. The ends were cut back, 4 bases at V and 10 bases at J, with 11 bases in the middle. The CDR3 runs 13 residues. The germline gives CDR1 SGHDN, CDR2 FVKESK. The CDR3 bases are TGTGCCAGCAGCCGAGCAGGCGGCTCACCCCTCCACTTT. This sequence encodes CASSRAGGSPLHF.

The chain links TRBV5-1 to TRBJ1-6, with D hard to call. The CDR3 is made up of 13 amino acids. Germline loops: CDR1 SGHRS, CDR2 YFSETQ. V lost 0 bases, J lost 14 bases, and 12 bases lay in between. Here the CDR3 DNA reads TGCGCCAGCAGCTTGGACCGGCCTGAGTCCCTCCACTTT. This gives the protein CASSLDRPESLHF.

The rearrangement uses TRBV4-2 and TRBJ1-5; 7 nucleotides match TRBD1. From germline, CDR1 is LGHNA and CDR2 YNFKEQ. CDR3 length: 16 amino acids. The V segment lost 3 bases and the J segment 2 bases; nucleotides outside the gene matches: 7. The CDR3 protein is CASSQGSGTGNQPQHF. The CDR3 DNA is TGTGCCAGCAGCCAGGGATCCGGGACAGGCAATCAGCCCCAGCATTTT.

The rearrangement uses TRBV2 and TRBJ2-7, with a weak D call TRBD2 (6 bases). V gave up 5 bases and J gave up 2 bases, with 22 bases separating them. The CDR3 covers 17 residues. Germline lookup yields CDR1 SNHLY and CDR2 FYNNEI. The CDR3 DNA follows: TGTGCCAGCAGTACCTCGCCCTGGGAGGCGACAACCTACGAGCAGTACTTC. This encodes CASSTSPWEATTYEQYF.

The chain couples TRBV7-9 to TRBJ2-3, with 7 nucleotides matching TRBD1. The V gene end was trimmed by 8 bases and the J gene end by 3 bases; junction bases not matched to a gene: 5. This CDR3 has 13 amino acids. From germline, CDR1 is SEHNR and CDR2 FQNEAQ (reference sequence). CDR3 DNA sequence: TGTGCCAGCCGGGACAGCTGGACAGATACGCAGTATTTT. Translated: CASRDSWTDTQYF.

The V gene is TRBV5-6, the J gene TRBJ1-4, with 9 bases lining up with TRBD1. Germline lookup yields CDR1 SGHDT and CDR2 YYEEEE. The CDR3 has 15 amino acids. Germline trimming cut 4 bases from V and 7 bases from J; bases unmatched to any gene: 8. CDR3 loop: CASSVGDRDSEKLFF. DNA for the CDR3: TGTGCCAGCAGCGTGGGGGACAGGGACAGTGAAAAACTGTTTTTT.

The chain recombines TRBV5-1 with TRBJ2-7; 9 bases align to TRBD1. The CDR3 has 15 residues. Germline V gene data show CDR1 as SGHRS and CDR2 as YFSETQ. Losses at the gene ends were 4 bases for V and 3 bases for J; bases not matched to a gene: 8. The DNA of the CDR3 is TGCGCCAGCAGCGGGCCCGGGACAGGGCGCTACGAGCAGTACTTC. This translates into CASSGPGTGRYEQYF.

V gene TRBV7-2 combines with J gene TRBJ2-7; 14 positions agree with TRBD2. Germline CDR1 reads SGHTA; CDR2 reads FQGNSA. V shed 0 bases and J 3 bases; nucleotides not matched to a gene: 7. This CDR3 has 18 amino acids. The CDR3 here is CASSLAGTSGSSGYEQYF. CDR3 in DNA: TGTGCCAGCAGCTTAGCCGGGACTAGCGGGAGTTCCGGCTACGAGCAGTACTTC.

The chain joins TRBV4-1 to TRBJ1-4; D is perhaps TRBD1 (5 bases). V was shortened by 1 base and J by 8 bases, with 11 bases between the two germline ends. Germline V CDR1 and CDR2: MGHRA, YSYEKL. There are 14 residues in the CDR3. CDR3 DNA: TGCGCCAGCAGCCAAGGGTCCTGGGGGGAAAAACTGTTTTTT. Its protein product is CASSQGSWGEKLFF.